Sequencing of this TCR beta chain was carried out in a study of cytomegalovirus exposure and HLA in healthy donors. This clone was counted a single time. The germline CDR1 and CDR2 sequences are SGHDT and YYEEEE. The CDR3 contains 15 residues. V dropped 3 bases and J dropped 5; count of bases not matched to a gene: 7. The PCR employed 60 Vbeta primers together with 13 Jbeta primers. Generated by immunoSEQ multiplex PCR, the TCRdb table keeps only in-frame clones and is missing some. The data show approximately 170,000 clones, with about four fifths seen just once and about 2.4% held by the top ten. Sequenced: PBMCs. The chain has TRBV5-6 and TRBJ2-5; 10 nucleotides align to TRBD1. The origin of this receptor is a male donor in good health and CMV-seronegative. The CDR3 coding sequence is TGTGCCAGCAGCTCCGTCCCGGGACAGGGGGAGACCCAGTACTTC. Its translation: CASSSVPGQGETQYF.